The rows below give T cell receptor beta chains drawn from one sample of a study of identical twins. One entry per CDR3 protein, called by TCRdb with MiXCR from the 5' RACE reads. Found here are some 1,600,000 distinct CDR3 sequences, 25% to 35% of them singletons; the top ten hold less than 0.35%. The sample comprised cord blood. All receptors come from a newborn girl in good health. The CDR3 runs from the conserved cysteine through the conserved F or W. A D gene is named only where the DNA matches it firmly. Not all rows give a size; the values are once, few, many and, for expanded clones, a class.

clone size	V gene	D gene	J gene	CDR3 protein	CDR3 DNA
few	TRBV14	TRBD2	TRBJ2-7	CASSQDRLAEPYEQYF	TGTGCCAGCAGCCAAGATCGTCTAGCGGAACCCTACGAGCAGTACTTC
few	TRBV25-1	TRBD1	TRBJ1-4	CASSDPGQGEEKLFF	TGTGCCAGCAGTGACCCCGGACAGGGGGAAGAAAAACTGTTTTTT
few	TRBV6-6	TRBD2	TRBJ2-5	CASSVLGLAPRETQYF	TGTGCCAGCAGTGTTCTGGGACTAGCCCCCAGAGAGACCCAGTACTTC
.	TRBV24-1	.	TRBJ2-5	CATTRDEGGQETQYF	TGTGCCACCACCCGGGACGAGGGGGGCCAAGAGACCCAGTACTTC
.	TRBV27	TRBD2	TRBJ2-7	CATTGTSVIANEQYF	TGTGCCACTACCGGGACTAGCGTTATAGCCAATGAGCAGTACTTC
.	TRBV5-5	.	TRBJ2-2	CASSPGTINTGELFF	TGTGCCAGCAGCCCTGGGACCATAAACACCGGGGAGCTGTTTTTT
few	TRBV2	.	TRBJ2-4	CASSDAGRPHKNIQYF	TGTGCCAGCAGTGACGCAGGGAGGCCTCACAAAAACATTCAGTACTTC
.	TRBV20-1	TRBD1	TRBJ1-4	CSARDHGWDRGREKLFF	TGCAGTGCTAGAGACCACGGTTGGGACAGGGGGCGGGAAAAACTGTTTTTT
.	TRBV4-1	TRBD2	TRBJ2-2	CASSQVSGTSGNTGELFF	TGCGCCAGCAGCCAAGTTTCCGGGACTAGCGGCAACACCGGGGAGCTGTTTTTT
few	TRBV7-2	.	TRBJ1-6	CASSLVGFNSPLHF	TGTGCCAGCAGCTTAGTCGGCTTTAATTCACCCCTCCACTTT
.	TRBV5-1	.	TRBJ1-5	CASSLTGSDQPQHF	TGCGCCAGCAGCTTGACGGGATCTGATCAGCCCCAGCATTTT
few	TRBV12-3/TRBV12-4	.	TRBJ2-1	CASSFQAGVKYNEQFF	TGTGCCAGCAGTTTTCAGGCAGGGGTGAAGTACAATGAGCAGTTCTTC
.	TRBV11-2	TRBD1	TRBJ2-4	CASSRLDRAHLAKNIQYF	TGTGCCAGCAGCCGATTAGACAGGGCCCACCTAGCCAAAAACATTCAGTACTTC
.	TRBV6-1	.	TRBJ1-2	CASSIGQGRYYGYTF	TGTGCCAGCAGCATTGGGCAGGGGAGGTACTATGGCTACACCTTC
few	TRBV5-1	.	TRBJ2-3	CASSRDRMSTDTQYF	TGCGCCAGCAGCCGGGACCGAATGAGCACAGATACGCAGTATTTT
.	TRBV6-5	TRBD2	TRBJ2-2	CASSYGTSGRVGQLLFF	TGTGCCAGCAGTTACGGGACTAGCGGGAGAGTCGGCCAATTGCTGTTTTTT
.	TRBV15	TRBD1	TRBJ1-5	CATSSRTGGYQPQHF	TGTGCCACCAGCAGCAGGACAGGGGGATATCAGCCCCAGCATTTT
.	TRBV5-1	.	TRBJ1-4	CASTGGATNEKLFF	TGCGCCAGCACCGGGGGGGCAACTAATGAAAAACTGTTTTTT
many	TRBV7-2	.	TRBJ1-2	CASSPFGSVYGYTF	TGTGCCAGCAGCCCCTTCGGCTCAGTCTATGGCTACACCTTC
.	TRBV4-2	TRBD1	TRBJ1-4	CASSQMGQGDEKLFF	TGTGCCAGCAGCCAGATGGGACAGGGGGATGAAAAACTGTTTTTT
.	TRBV3-1	.	TRBJ2-4	CASSQVGPSDLLAKNIQYF	TGTGCCAGCAGCCAAGTTGGACCGTCTGACCTTCTAGCCAAAAACATTCAGTACTTC
few	TRBV14	TRBD1	TRBJ1-2	CASSQEGTGPYGYTF	TGTGCCAGCAGCCAAGAAGGGACAGGACCCTATGGCTACACCTTC
.	TRBV12-3/TRBV12-4	.	TRBJ1-6	CASSFGQNNSPLHF	TGTGCCAGCAGTTTCGGACAGAATAATTCACCCCTCCACTTT
.	TRBV10-3	.	TRBJ1-2	CAISEDKTNYGYTF	TGTGCCATCAGTGAGGACAAAACTAACTATGGCTACACCTTC
.	TRBV29-1	.	TRBJ2-7	CSVTSGFYEQYF	TGCAGCGTCACATCAGGGTTCTACGAGCAGTACTTC
many	TRBV12-3/TRBV12-4	.	TRBJ2-3	CASNSASWKGTQYF	TGTGCCAGCAATTCGGCCTCTTGGAAGGGTACGCAGTATTTT
.	TRBV7-2	.	TRBJ2-3	CASSPLTRLTDTQYF	TGTGCCAGCAGCCCACTAACTCGCCTCACAGATACGCAGTATTTT
.	TRBV20-1	.	TRBJ1-2	CSASRLQDNGYTF	TGCAGTGCTAGTCGCCTACAGGATAATGGCTACACCTTC
.	TRBV11-2	.	TRBJ2-3	CASSPYPRVKGADTQYF	TGTGCCAGCAGCCCCTATCCCAGGGTGAAGGGCGCAGATACGCAGTATTTT
many	TRBV5-1	.	TRBJ2-7	CASSFTGGVYEQYF	TGCGCCAGCAGCTTTACGGGGGGCGTGTACGAGCAGTACTTC
.	TRBV27	TRBD1	TRBJ2-7	CASSSVLFGTAYEQYF	TGTGCCAGCAGCTCAGTACTATTCGGGACAGCTTACGAGCAGTACTTC
many	TRBV21-1	.	TRBJ2-3	CASSKGGRTTSTDTQYF	TGTGCCAGCAGCAAAGGTGGACGGACGACTAGCACAGATACGCAGTATTTT
.	TRBV13	.	TRBJ2-1	CASSSASDPSFF	TGTGCCAGCAGCTCCGCCTCGGACCCTTCGTTCTTC
.	TRBV7-2	TRBD1	TRBJ2-2	CASRNTGTGNTGELFF	TGTGCCAGCAGGAACACCGGGACAGGGAACACCGGGGAGCTGTTTTTT
.	TRBV20-1	.	TRBJ2-1	CSASGDHNEQFF	TGCAGTGCTAGCGGGGACCACAATGAGCAGTTCTTC
many	TRBV14	.	TRBJ2-1	CASSQFGNEQFF	TGTGCCAGCAGCCAATTCGGCAATGAGCAGTTCTTC
few	TRBV24-1	.	TRBJ2-1	CATSDSSLRSYNEQFF	TGTGCCACCAGTGATTCAAGCCTCCGCTCCTACAATGAGCAGTTCTTC
few	TRBV6-1	TRBD1	TRBJ1-2	CASSDATGAGGYTF	TGTGCCAGCAGTGATGCGACAGGGGCAGGAGGCTACACCTTC
.	TRBV24-1	.	TRBJ2-1	CATSDLRAVDEQFF	TGTGCCACCAGTGATTTGCGAGCGGTGGATGAGCAGTTCTTC
.	TRBV6-5	.	TRBJ2-1	CACSYSTYNEQFF	TGTGCCTGCAGTTACAGCACCTACAATGAGCAGTTCTTC
many	TRBV24-1	.	TRBJ2-7	CATSDLGSYEQYF	TGTGCCACCAGTGATTTGGGGTCCTACGAGCAGTACTTC
.	TRBV21-1	.	TRBJ2-3	CASSKEGGGGTDTQYF	TGTGCCAGCAGCAAAGAGGGCGGGGGAGGCACAGATACGCAGTATTTT
many	TRBV6-5	.	TRBJ2-3	CASSRPGLATDTQYF	TGTGCCAGCAGTCGGCCGGGGCTTGCCACAGATACGCAGTATTTT